Shown below are 6 T cell receptor beta chains from a single sample sequenced in a study of response to subunit inactivated influenza vaccine. A single record per CDR3 protein comes from TCRdb applying MiXCR to the RT-PCR reads. The sample lists 800,000 to 1,000,000 distinct CDR3 sequences; 21% were seen once. The sample was PBMCs from blood, taken 5 to 6 days after vaccination. All receptors come from a man between 50 and 59 years old who received an inactivated influenza vaccine.

This clonotype was seen a few times. The chain joins TRBV4-3 to TRBJ2-3; TRBD2 is a possible D gene (6 bases). The V and J ends lost 1 base and 4 bases respectively, with 12 bases between them. The germline CDR1 and CDR2 sequences are LGHNA and YSLEER. CDR3 length: 15 amino acids. Here the CDR3 reads CASSQAVGGPDTQYF. CDR3 sequence (DNA): TGCGCCAGCAGCCAAGCTGTGGGGGGACCAGATACGCAGTATTTT.

This clonotype was detected a few times. The V call is TRBV15, the J call TRBJ1-1; possible D gene TRBD1, 5 bases. Germline V CDR1 and CDR2: LNHNV, YYDKDF (reference sequence). The CDR3 contains 15 residues. Deletions cut 1 base from V and 1 base from J, with 10 bases between. Here the CDR3 DNA reads TGTGCCACCAGCAGAGGAATTGGGGGGAACACTGAAGCTTTCTTT. Residues: CATSRGIGGNTEAFF. The full variable domain, in which reference TRBV15 and TRBJ1-1 provide the parts outside the CDR3, is DAMVIQNPRYQVTQFGKPVTLSCSQTLNHNVMYWYQQKSSQAPKLLFHYYDKDFNNEADTPDNFQSRRPNTSFCFLDIRSPGLGDTAMYLCATSRGIGGNTEAFFGQGTRLTVV.

This sequence joins TRBV5-6 and TRBJ2-1, with D maybe TRBD1 (5 bases). V lost 4 bases and J 7 bases, leaving 18 bases between the germline ends. The CDR3 runs to 15 residues. Germline V gene lookup returns CDR1 SGHDT and CDR2 YYEEEE. This CDR3 is CASSSRQGIRNEQFF. The CDR3 DNA is TGTGCCAGCAGCAGTCGTCAGGGTATAAGGAATGAGCAGTTCTTC.

The chain employs TRBV29-1 and TRBJ2-1, with a possible D match to TRBD1 (6 bases). Looked up from germline, CDR1 is SQVTM and CDR2 is ANQGSEA. The V and J ends lost 7 bases and 1 base respectively, with 14 bases between them. The CDR3 is made up of 14 amino acids. The CDR3 region is CSARDIESYNEQFF. CDR3 bases: TGCAGCGCTCGGGACATAGAGTCCTACAATGAGCAGTTCTTC.

This clonotype was counted between two and nine times. The rearrangement links TRBV12-3 or TRBV12-4 to TRBJ2-1; 8 bases align to TRBD2. This CDR3 spans 16 amino acids. Unmatched junction bases numbered 4, after V lost 3 bases and J lost 0 bases. The CDR3 here is CASSFRTSSSYNEQFF. In DNA, the CDR3 is TGTGCCAGCAGTTTCCGGACTAGCTCCTCCTACAATGAGCAGTTCTTC.

This clonotype was seen many times. The chain links TRBV6-2 or TRBV6-3 to TRBJ2-1; D remains unclear. Between the trimmed V and J ends, which lost 0 bases and 6 bases, there was a span of 3 bases. This CDR3 contains 12 residues. Germline assignment: CDR1 MNHEY and CDR2 SVGEGT. The CDR3 region has the DNA TGTGCCAGCAGTTACTCGATCAATGAGCAGTTCTTC. The encoded protein is CASSYSINEQFF.